This T cell receptor (beta chain) was captured by sequencing in a study of blood T cell repertoires in COVID-19. Whole-study context: The samples span acute and convalescent COVID-19 from the United States, Italy and Spain. T cells, B-cell-depleted T cells, or PBMCs supplied cDNA or gDNA.

The authors' processing: Reference gene primers were amplified, and this amplification served to estimate nucleated cell counts. Produced via immunoSEQ multiplex PCR; TCRdb's table is partial and in-frame only. V and J calls and clone size are as listed in that table; D and trimming were resolved from the DNA. The profile shows some 81,000 clones, more than 90% of them singletons. The V end lost 4 bases, the J end lost 2 bases, and 10 bases lay between the germline ends. Looked up from germline, CDR1 is LGHDT and CDR2 is YNNKEL (reference sequence). The CDR3 has 14 amino acids. The sequencing input was peripheral blood. This chain joins TRBV3-1 (or the pseudogene TRBV3-2) and TRBJ2-3, with TRBD2 as a possible D gene (5 bases). This clonotype was sampled from a human donor with active COVID-19. The donor label of this sample is uncertain. CDR3 region: CASSRSGSTDTQYF. The CDR3 nucleotides are TGTGCCAGCAGCCGGTCGGGATCCACAGATACGCAGTATTTT.